This T cell receptor (beta chain) was identified in a study of blood T cell repertoires in COVID-19. Across the whole study: The United States, Italy and Spain were the sources of the acute and convalescent COVID-19 samples.

Germline values: CDR1 MDHEN, CDR2 SYDVKM. J was trimmed by 5 bases and V by 4 bases; bases with no gene match: 10. The CDR3 has 16 amino acids. In the source study's methods: Nucleated cell counts were estimated from reference gene primer amplification. TCRdb's table, derived via immunoSEQ multiplex PCR, lists solely in-frame clones and lacks some. That table is the source of V, J and clone size, and D and trimming were worked out from the DNA. The data hold roughly 60,000 clones, with 84% observed a single time. The sequence came from a man between 60 and 75 years old with COVID-19, enrolled during active disease. The chain uses TRBV28 and TRBJ1-3, with TRBD1 matching over 8 bases. Sequenced input: peripheral blood. The CDR3 nucleotides are TGTGCCAGCAGTTCACCCGGGACAGGTCTCAGAAACACCATATATTTT. It codes for CASSSPGTGLRNTIYF.